This is a list of T cell receptor beta chains from one sample in a study of graft-versus-host responses after intestinal transplantation. The repertoire was sequenced with immunoSEQ multiplex PCR; TCRdb's copy has only in-frame clones and lacks some. The profile shows some 83,000 clones, roughly 89% of them singletons. These TCRs' antigens remain unknown. The sequencing here drew on unstimulated CD4+ T cells sorted from spleen or lymph node cells, taken before intestinal transplant. The receptors come from a human donor who received an intestinal transplant. CDR3s include the opening cysteine and the closing phenylalanine or tryptophan. The order of the fields is clone size, CDR3 length, J gene, D gene, V gene, CDR3 protein, CDR3 DNA. A D gene is named only where the DNA matches it firmly. Expanded clones are given a class, and other clones once, few, many or no size at all.

.,15,TRBJ2-1,TRBD2,TRBV27,CASSPSGGDYNEQFF,TGTGCCAGCAGTCCTAGCGGGGGCGATTACAATGAGCAGTTCTTC
.,14,TRBJ1-1,.,TRBV30,CAWSEQMMGAEAFF,TGTGCCTGGAGTGAGCAAATGATGGGCGCTGAAGCTTTCTTT
.,16,TRBJ2-5,TRBD1,TRBV11-2,CASSSPPGQGRETQYF,TGTGCCAGCAGCTCCCCCCCGGGACAGGGAAGAGAGACCCAGTACTTC
.,13,TRBJ1-4,.,TRBV19,CASSTHSGEKLFF,TGTGCCAGTAGTACCCACTCAGGCGAAAAACTGTTTTTT
.,14,TRBJ2-3,.,TRBV27,CASRGRPLPLLQYF,TGTGCCAGCAGGGGCAGACCATTACCGCTACTTCAGTATTTT
.,15,TRBJ2-1,.,TRBV21-1,CASSPSGDSYNEQFF,TGTGCCAGCAGCCCTAGCGGGGACTCCTACAATGAGCAGTTCTTC
.,18,TRBJ1-1,.,TRBV18,CASSPHPDYTAMNTEAFF,TGTGCCAGCTCACCCCATCCGGACTACACCGCAATGAACACTGAAGCTTTCTTT
.,15,TRBJ2-1,TRBD1,TRBV7-2,CASSFSGTGRAEQFF,TGTGCCAGCAGCTTTTCCGGGACAGGGCGGGCTGAGCAGTTCTTC
once,16,TRBJ2-7,TRBD1,TRBV18,CASSSNRDSNTYEQYF,TGTGCCAGCTCATCTAACCGGGACAGCAACACCTACGAGCAGTACTTC
.,14,TRBJ1-5,.,TRBV29-1,CSVLVVEGNQPQHF,TGCAGCGTCCTTGTTGTAGAGGGCAATCAGCCCCAGCATTTT
few,11,TRBJ1-3,.,TRBV6-5,CASSGGYAIYF,TGTGCCAGTTCGGGGGGGTACGCCATATATTTT
.,15,TRBJ2-1,.,TRBV19,CASSSSGSSYNEQFF,TGTGCCAGTAGTAGCTCGGGTTCTTCTTACAATGAGCAGTTCTTC
few,15,TRBJ1-4,.,TRBV14,CASSQGTPLHEKLFF,TGTGCCAGCAGCCAAGGAACACCTTTACATGAAAAACTGTTTTTT
.,17,TRBJ1-2,.,TRBV5-6,CASSLGLGGRANYGYTF,TGTGCCAGCAGCTTGGGCTTAGGGGGAAGGGCTAACTATGGCTACACCTTC
.,13,TRBJ2-7,TRBD2,TRBV7-2,CASSRTSLYEQYF,TGTGCCAGCAGCCGGACTAGCCTCTACGAGCAGTACTTC
.,16,TRBJ2-3,TRBD2,TRBV12-5,CASGHPGLAGVDTQYF,TGTGCTAGTGGCCACCCGGGACTAGCGGGGGTAGATACGCAGTATTTT
.,14,TRBJ2-1,.,TRBV9,CASSVGGGGSEQFF,TGTGCCAGCAGCGTAGGGGGAGGGGGAAGCGAGCAGTTCTTC
.,12,TRBJ1-5,.,TRBV29-1,CSVGGGNQPQHF,TGCAGCGTTGGGGGGGGGAATCAGCCCCAGCATTTT
.,16,TRBJ2-3,.,TRBV11-2,CASSPHKRFSTDTQYF,TGTGCCAGCAGCCCCCACAAGAGGTTCAGCACAGATACGCAGTATTTT
.,16,TRBJ2-7,TRBD1,TRBV5-1,CASSPRQGPPSYEQYF,TGCGCCAGCAGCCCGAGACAGGGGCCCCCATCCTACGAGCAGTACTTC
.,15,TRBJ2-6,.,TRBV19,CASSITQYGANVLTF,TGTGCCAGTAGTATAACCCAGTACGGGGCCAACGTCCTGACTTTC
.,14,TRBJ1-4,TRBD1,TRBV6-6,CASRDRGINEKLFF,TGTGCCAGTCGGGACAGGGGCATAAATGAAAAACTGTTTTTT
.,13,TRBJ1-1,.,TRBV7-6,CASSREADREAFF,TGTGCCAGCAGCCGAGAGGCGGACAGAGAAGCTTTCTTT
.,15,TRBJ2-7,TRBD1,TRBV7-2,CASSLSGTGRYEQYF,TGTGCCAGCAGCCTATCGGGGACAGGGAGGTACGAGCAGTACTTC
.,11,TRBJ2-7,TRBD1,TRBV7-9,CASSLGQGVDF,TGTGCCAGCAGCTTAGGACAGGGGGTCGACTTC
.,15,TRBJ2-1,TRBD1,TRBV19,CASRRTGTGDNEQFF,TGTGCCAGTAGGCGTACCGGGACAGGGGACAATGAGCAGTTCTTC
.,17,TRBJ2-1,TRBD2,TRBV14,CASSQRPLAGVDNEQFF,TGTGCCAGCAGCCAACGTCCGCTAGCGGGGGTTGACAATGAGCAGTTCTTC
.,13,TRBJ1-2,.,TRBV7-2,CASSPYDTDGYTF,TGTGCCAGCAGCCCCTACGATACCGATGGCTACACCTTC
.,10,TRBJ2-5,.,TRBV20-1,CSAQWETQYF,TGCAGTGCTCAGTGGGAGACCCAGTACTTC
.,12,TRBJ2-7,.,TRBV6-1,CATRTGTYEQYF,TGTGCCACCAGAACAGGTACCTACGAGCAGTACTTC
once,15,TRBJ1-6,.,TRBV6-6,CASSAAWGHDSPLHF,TGTGCCAGCAGTGCCGCATGGGGGCACGATTCACCCCTCCACTTT
.,16,TRBJ2-5,TRBD1,TRBV5-1,CASSLAGTVKQETQYF,TGCGCCAGCAGCTTGGCTGGGACAGTGAAACAAGAGACCCAGTACTTC
.,16,TRBJ1-5,TRBD1,TRBV19,CASSIARGTGNQPQHF,TGTGCCAGTAGTATAGCCAGGGGGACAGGGAATCAGCCCCAGCATTTT
.,15,TRBJ2-7,TRBD1,TRBV11-2,CASSLRPGTVSEQYF,TGTGCCAGCAGCTTAAGACCCGGGACAGTCTCCGAGCAGTACTTC
.,15,TRBJ1-4,.,TRBV7-8,CASSSPTATNEKLFF,TGTGCCAGCAGCTCACCGACTGCAACTAATGAAAAACTGTTTTTT
once,14,TRBJ2-5,TRBD1,TRBV7-9,CASSSDRGSGEQYF,TGTGCCAGCAGCTCAGACAGGGGGTCTGGAGAGCAGTACTTC
few,14,TRBJ1-4,TRBD1,TRBV6-6,CASTPDRGGEKLFF,TGTGCCAGCACTCCTGACAGGGGAGGGGAAAAACTGTTTTTT
.,14,TRBJ2-7,.,TRBV7-2,CASSFTGYSYEQYF,TGTGCCAGCAGCTTTACGGGATACTCCTACGAGCAGTACTTC
.,15,TRBJ2-3,.,TRBV30,CAAVLLPRVLDTQYF,TGTGCCGCCGTCCTGTTACCTCGGGTGCTGGATACGCAGTATTTT
.,15,TRBJ1-4,.,TRBV27,CASSLGAATREKLFF,TGTGCCAGCAGTTTGGGGGCCGCAACTAGGGAAAAACTGTTTTTT
few,18,TRBJ1-4,TRBD1,TRBV10-1,CASSPNMITGGPNEKLFF,TGCGCCAGCAGCCCGAATATGATCACAGGGGGGCCTAATGAAAAACTGTTTTTT
.,13,TRBJ1-5,TRBD1,TRBV11-3,CASSQDRGQPQHF,TGTGCCAGCAGCCAGGACAGGGGACAGCCCCAGCATTTT
once,14,TRBJ2-7,TRBD1,TRBV2,CASSPRGRHWEQYF,TGTGCCAGCAGCCCCAGGGGGCGTCATTGGGAGCAGTACTTC
.,16,TRBJ1-4,.,TRBV2,CASSQFLPPINEKLFF,TGTGCCAGCTCACAGTTCCTCCCACCCATCAATGAAAAACTGTTTTTT
.,12,TRBJ2-2,.,TRBV30,CAWSRGTGELFF,TGTGCCTGGAGCAGGGGCACCGGGGAGCTGTTTTTT
.,19,TRBJ2-3,TRBD2,TRBV7-2,CASSLQGPPGGGGTDTQYF,TGTGCCAGCAGCTTGCAAGGCCCCCCTGGCGGGGGGGGCACAGATACGCAGTATTTT
.,14,TRBJ2-1,TRBD1,TRBV6-5,CASRRDRVINEQFF,TGTGCCAGCAGACGGGACAGGGTCATCAATGAGCAGTTCTTC
.,14,TRBJ2-7,TRBD1,TRBV13,CASSLAGGSGEQYF,TGTGCCAGCAGCTTGGCAGGGGGCTCTGGGGAGCAGTACTTC